Detailed here is one T cell receptor beta chain. This entry belongs to a study of OX40 agonist ivuxolimab in advanced cancers. Clones were read by immunoSEQ multiplex PCR, and TCRdb kept only the in-frame ones, dropping some. The table has some 70,000 clones, more than 80% seen once; the top ten hold roughly 8%. CDR3 length: 13 amino acids. Germline lookup yields CDR1 SGHVS and CDR2 FQNEAQ. With 4 bases removed from V and 1 base from J, the gap between germline ends came to 8 bases. The sequenced sample was CD4+ or CD8+ T cells sorted from blood, obtained in a trial of the OX40 agonist ivuxolimab. J is TRBJ2-7 and V is TRBV7-8; D is unresolved. The source is an adult with an advanced solid tumor such as melanoma, head and neck, liver or kidney cancer. The CDR3 DNA follows: TGTGCCAGCAGCTCTATCCGTTCCTACGAGCAGTACTTC. It encodes CASSSIRSYEQYF.